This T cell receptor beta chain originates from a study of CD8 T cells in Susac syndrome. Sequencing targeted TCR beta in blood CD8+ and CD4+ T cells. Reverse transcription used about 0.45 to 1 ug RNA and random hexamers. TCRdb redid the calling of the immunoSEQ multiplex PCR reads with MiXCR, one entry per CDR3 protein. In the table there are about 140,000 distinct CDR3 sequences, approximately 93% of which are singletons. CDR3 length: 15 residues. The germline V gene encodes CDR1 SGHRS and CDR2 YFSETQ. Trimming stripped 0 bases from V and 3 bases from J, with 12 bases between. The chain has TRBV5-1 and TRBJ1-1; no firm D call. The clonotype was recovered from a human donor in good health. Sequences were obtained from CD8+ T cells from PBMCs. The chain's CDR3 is CASSLGRTGDTEAFF. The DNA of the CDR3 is TGCGCCAGCAGCTTGGGACGGACCGGGGACACTGAAGCTTTCTTT. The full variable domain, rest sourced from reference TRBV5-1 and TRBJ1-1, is KAGVTQTPRYLIKTRGQQVTLSCSPISGHRSVSWYQQTPGQGLQFLFEYFSETQRNKGNFPGRFSGRQFSNSRSEMNVSTLELGDSALYLCASSLGRTGDTEAFFGQGTRLTVV.